This TCR beta chain was sequenced during a study of T cells after yellow fever vaccination. Deletions cut 3 bases from V and 0 bases from J, with 11 bases between. The CDR3 runs 16 residues. Germline V gives CDR1 SEHNR, CDR2 FQNEAQ (reference sequence). TCRdb re-called the 5' RACE reads through MiXCR, storing one row per CDR3 protein. Of some 500,000 distinct CDR3 sequences listed, less than 15% are singletons. Overall study findings and caveats: Relatively few clonotypes were ones that appeared in both CD4 and CD8 compartments.

The table lists this clonotype with a few counts. Its antigen remains unidentified. The source was PBMCs, collected on the day of the yellow fever booster vaccination. This clonotype originated in a young man who received the YFV17D yellow fever vaccine. The chain employs TRBV7-9 and TRBJ1-4, with D unclear. Here the CDR3 reads CASSFPELSTNEKLFF. CDR3 sequence (DNA): TGTGCCAGCAGCTTCCCGGAACTGTCAACTAATGAAAAACTGTTTTTT.